These 30 T cell receptor beta chains were sequenced from one sample in a study of blood T cell repertoires in COVID-19. The table came from immunoSEQ multiplex PCR; TCRdb's copy has only in-frame clones and leaves some out. The sample has 390,000 or so clones, more than 80% seen once. Sequencing used peripheral blood. All receptors derive from a woman aged 25 to 45 with COVID-19, enrolled during active disease.

The gene calls are TRBV2 and TRBJ2-3; 7 bases align to TRBD2. CDR1 is SNHLY and CDR2 is FYNNEI in the germline V gene. The ends lost 7 bases at V and 4 bases at J; junction bases unmatched: 8. CDR3 size: 14 residues. The CDR3 is CASTGGGGADTQYF. For the CDR3, the DNA is TGTGCCAGCACTGGCGGGGGTGGAGCAGATACGCAGTATTTT.

The genes are TRBV25-1 and TRBJ2-5; tentatively, D is TRBD1 (5 bases). CDR3 size: 14 residues. Between the trimmed V and J ends, which lost 2 bases and 1 base, there was a span of 8 bases. From germline, CDR1 is MGHDK and CDR2 SYGVNS. The DNA of the CDR3 is TGTGCCAGCAGTGAACTCCAGGGCCAAGAGACCCAGTACTTC. Translation gives CASSELQGQETQYF.

The V call is TRBV3-1 (or the pseudogene TRBV3-2), the J call TRBJ1-2, with 7 bases lining up with TRBD1. The CDR3 extends over 13 amino acids. Germline V gene data show CDR1 as LGHDT and CDR2 as YNNKEL (reference sequence). V trimming: 3 bases; J trimming: 7 bases; junction bases outside the gene matches: 5. The CDR3 loop reads CASSHLRTGGYTF. CDR3 nucleotides: TGTGCCAGCAGCCATCTTCGGACAGGTGGCTACACCTTC.

This chain links TRBV11-3 with TRBJ2-4, with no clear D. This CDR3 is built from 13 residues. The V and J ends lost 4 bases and 5 bases respectively, with 9 bases between them. Germline V lookup: CDR1 SGHNT, CDR2 YENEEA. This chain's CDR3 is CASSSRQENIQYF. As DNA, the CDR3 is TGTGCCAGCAGCTCGCGGCAAGAAAACATTCAGTACTTC.

The rearrangement joins TRBV11-3 to TRBJ2-5; 10 nucleotides match TRBD2. V was pared by 1 base and J by 2 bases, with 7 bases of the junction left unmatched. Per the germline V gene, CDR1 is SGHNT and CDR2 is YENEEA. The CDR3 runs 17 residues. The CDR3 sequence: CASSLAQRGGLQETQYF. CDR3 sequence (DNA): TGTGCCAGCAGCTTAGCCCAGCGGGGGGGCCTTCAAGAGACCCAGTACTTC.

This chain joins TRBV7-8 and TRBJ2-3; TRBD2 matches 10 bases. Germline-derived CDR1 and CDR2 are SGHVS and FQNEAQ. The CDR3 length is 19 residues. The J segment lost 2 bases and the V segment lost 5 bases, leaving 16 bases of the junction unmatched. The CDR3 DNA follows: TGTGCCAGCAGCGTTAGGGCTAGCGGGGGCTCTCCCCTCACAGATACGCAGTATTTT. Amino acids: CASSVRASGGSPLTDTQYF.

The chain has TRBV27 and TRBJ2-3; TRBD2 matches 12 bases. This CDR3 region has 14 residues. Trimming took 10 bases from V and 6 from J; bases not matched to a gene: 8. Germline assignment: CDR1 MNHEY and CDR2 SMNVEV (reference sequence). CDR3 DNA: TGTGCCACCTGGACTAGCGGGACGGTTGATACGCAGTATTTT. It codes for CATWTSGTVDTQYF.

This chain links TRBV10-3 with TRBJ2-1; 9 bases align to TRBD1. The J segment lost 5 bases and the V segment lost 3 bases, leaving 11 bases of the junction unmatched. CDR3 length: 17 amino acids. Germline V gene lookup returns CDR1 ENHRY and CDR2 SYGVKD. The CDR3 region is CAISDLGQGKAHNEQFF. The CDR3 DNA reads TGTGCCATCAGTGACCTGGGACAGGGTAAAGCCCACAATGAGCAGTTCTTC.

This chain uses TRBV5-1 with TRBJ2-7; 10 nucleotides line up with TRBD2. V shed 4 bases, J shed 1 base, and the junction held 5 bases outside the gene matches. The CDR3 is made up of 15 amino acids. From germline, CDR1 is SGHRS and CDR2 YFSETQ. This chain's CDR3 is CASSPRAGGSYEQYV. CDR3 in DNA: TGCGCCAGCAGCCCCAGAGCGGGAGGGTCCTACGAGCAGTACGTC.

This chain links TRBV4-1 with TRBJ1-4; TRBD1 might be the D (5 bases). This CDR3 spans 17 amino acids. In germline, CDR1 is MGHRA, CDR2 YSYEKL. Between the trimmed V and J ends, which lost 1 base and 5 bases, there was a span of 17 bases. CDR3 residues: CASSQVGGGAKNEKLFF. CDR3 coding DNA: TGCGCCAGCAGCCAAGTGGGTGGCGGGGCAAAGAATGAAAAACTGTTTTTT.

This chain connects TRBV5-6 to TRBJ2-6; maybe TRBD2 (5 bases). CDR1 SGHDT and CDR2 YYEEEE come from the germline V gene. Trimming removed 0 bases at V and 2 bases at J, with 15 bases between. The CDR3 sequence is 18 residues long. CDR3 in amino acids: CASSLESFGVAGANVLTF. The CDR3 DNA sequence: TGTGCCAGCAGCTTGGAAAGTTTCGGGGTAGCTGGGGCCAACGTCCTGACTTTC.

The rearrangement joins TRBV19 to TRBJ2-7; 8 bases fit TRBD1. Looked up from germline, CDR1 is LNHDA and CDR2 is SQIVND (reference sequence). V shed 3 bases and J 2 bases; nucleotides not matched to a gene: 6. This CDR3 has 15 amino acids. The CDR3 bases are TGTGCCAGTAGTATTGGGGGGACAGGAACCTACGAGCAGTACTTC. This gives the protein CASSIGGTGTYEQYF.

This clone occurred once. This chain joins TRBV4-2 and TRBJ2-5; 9 nucleotides match TRBD2. Germline V lookup: CDR1 LGHNA, CDR2 YNFKEQ. After removal of 4 bases from V and 4 bases from J, the junction contained 7 bases not matched to a gene. The CDR3 is made up of 15 amino acids. The CDR3 DNA follows: TGTGCCAGCAGCCGAGCGGGGGGTGGCGGAGAGACCCAGTACTTC. It specifies CASSRAGGGGETQYF.

V is TRBV19 and J is TRBJ2-2; TRBD1 matches at 8 bases. This CDR3 region has 12 residues. Germline loops: CDR1 LNHDA, CDR2 SQIVND (reference sequence). Unmatched junction bases numbered 3, after V lost 9 bases and J lost 6 bases. CDR3: CASIRGPGELFF. The CDR3 DNA sequence: TGTGCCAGCATCAGGGGGCCCGGGGAGCTGTTTTTT.

The chain joins TRBV24-1 to TRBJ1-5; TRBD1 matches 7 bases. The CDR3 has 15 amino acids. Unmatched junction bases numbered 4, after V lost 4 bases and J lost 2 bases. Germline lookup yields CDR1 KGHDR and CDR2 SFDVKD. The CDR3 is CATSETDRGNQPQHF. CDR3 DNA sequence: TGTGCCACCAGTGAGACCGACAGGGGCAATCAGCCCCAGCATTTT.

The rearrangement uses TRBV5-4 and TRBJ1-1; 8 bases align to TRBD1. From germline, CDR1 is SGHNT and CDR2 YYREEE (reference sequence). The ends lost 0 bases at V and 4 bases at J; junction bases unmatched: 5. The CDR3 spans 15 residues. The CDR3 region is CASSLEAGGVTEAFF. The CDR3 nucleotides are TGTGCCAGCAGCTTGGAGGCAGGGGGCGTCACTGAAGCTTTCTTT.

This clone was seen more than once but under ten times. J is TRBJ2-1 and V is TRBV4-1; the D gene is possibly TRBD1 (5 bases). Germline V gene sequence: CDR1 MGHRA, CDR2 YSYEKL. This CDR3 contains 17 residues. The V end lost 5 bases, the J end lost 0 bases, and 17 bases lay between the germline ends. The CDR3 bases are TGCGCCAGCAGCTACCTAACAAGGGGTCCCTCCTACAATGAGCAGTTCTTC. It is translated as CASSYLTRGPSYNEQFF.

The J gene is TRBJ2-1, the V gene TRBV4-1; D may be TRBD2 (5 bases). Germline V gene data show CDR1 as MGHRA and CDR2 as YSYEKL. The CDR3 runs 16 residues. The V and J ends lost 0 bases and 0 bases respectively, with 9 bases between them. The CDR3 spells CASSQEASNSYNEQFF. The CDR3 nucleotides read TGCGCCAGCAGCCAAGAGGCTAGCAACTCCTACAATGAGCAGTTCTTC.

This clone has only a few counts. CDR3 sequence: CASSISGGVGSPLHF. The CDR3 DNA reads as TGTGCCAGTAGTATCTCAGGGGGCGTAGGTTCACCCCTCCACTTT. J is TRBJ1-6 and V is TRBV19, with 8 bases identical to TRBD1. Germline CDR1 and CDR2: LNHDA and SQIVND (reference sequence). V shed 3 bases and J 9 bases; nucleotides not matched to a gene: 7. There are 15 residues in the CDR3. The full variable domain, its missing parts supplied by reference TRBV19 and TRBJ1-6, is DGGITQSPKYLFRKEGQNVTLSCEQNLNHDAMYWYRQDPGQGLRLIYYSQIVNDFQKGDIAEGYSVSREKKESFPLTVTSAQKNPTAFYLCASSISGGVGSPLHFGNGTRLTVT.

The chain is built from TRBV4-2 and TRBJ2-1, with D possibly matching TRBD1 (6 bases). The CDR3 has 15 amino acids. The V gene's germline CDR1 is LGHNA and CDR2 YNFKEQ. V was trimmed by 6 bases and J by 0 bases, leaving 12 bases between them. CDR3 sequence reads: CASSRQVSSYNEQFF. The CDR3 region has the DNA TGTGCCAGCAGTCGACAGGTTAGCTCCTACAATGAGCAGTTCTTC.

The V call is TRBV11-2, the J call TRBJ1-1; a weak D match, TRBD1 (5 bases). V lost 2 bases, J lost 1 base, and 11 bases lay in between. This CDR3 region has 15 residues. Germline CDR1 SGHAT, CDR2 FQNNGV. In nucleotides, the CDR3 is TGTGCCAGCAGCTTAAATCGGGGGAGGAACACTGAAGCTTTCTTT. This encodes CASSLNRGRNTEAFF.

J is TRBJ1-1 and V is TRBV11-1; D might be TRBD1 (5 bases). The germline V gene has CDR1 SGHAT and CDR2 FQDESV (reference sequence). With 3 bases removed from V and 4 bases from J, the gap between germline ends came to 12 bases. The CDR3 extends over 14 amino acids. This CDR3 reads CASSLGGLGTEAFF. The CDR3 region has the DNA TGTGCCAGCAGCTTGGGGGGTCTCGGCACTGAAGCTTTCTTT. Full variable domain (missing parts from reference TRBV11-1 and TRBJ1-1): EAEVAQSPRYKITEKSQAVAFWCDPISGHATLYWYRQILGQGPELLVQFQDESVVDDSQLPKDRFSAERLKGVDSTLKIQPAELGDSAMYLCASSLGGLGTEAFFGQGTRLTVV.

This chain links TRBV9 with TRBJ2-1; D might be TRBD2 (6 bases). Trimming removed 2 bases at V and 0 bases at J, with 9 bases between. CDR1 SGDLS and CDR2 YYNGEE come from the germline V gene. The CDR3 loop spans 15 amino acids. For the CDR3, the DNA is TGTGCCAGCAGCGTCGGCGGGAACTCCTACAATGAGCAGTTCTTC. As protein: CASSVGGNSYNEQFF.

The gene calls are TRBV11-2 and TRBJ2-3; tentative D call: TRBD2 (6 bases). This CDR3 contains 12 residues. V gave up 0 bases and J gave up 10 bases, with 8 bases separating them. Germline values: CDR1 SGHAT, CDR2 FQNNGV. The CDR3 sequence is CASSLDTGAQYF. DNA for the CDR3: TGTGCCAGCAGCTTAGATACGGGAGCGCAGTATTTT.

The rearrangement uses TRBV6-5 and TRBJ1-2; D unclear. Deletions cut 3 bases from V and 4 bases from J, with 15 bases between. The V gene's germline CDR1 is MNHEY and CDR2 SVGAGI. The CDR3 runs 15 residues. This chain's CDR3 is CASSYQKAGFYGYTF. The CDR3 nucleotides are TGTGCCAGCAGTTATCAAAAGGCCGGGTTCTATGGCTACACCTTC.

The chain has TRBV18 and TRBJ1-5; 7 positions match TRBD1. Germline trimming cut 3 bases from V and 5 bases from J; bases unmatched to any gene: 4. The CDR3 totals 14 residues. Germline V lookup: CDR1 KGHSH, CDR2 LQKENI. For the CDR3, the DNA is TGTGCCAGCTCACCCGGACAGGTGGATCAGCCCCAGCATTTT. Translation: CASSPGQVDQPQHF.

For this clone: Other DNA variants within this sample encode the same CDR3. The genes are TRBV7-6 and TRBJ1-1; 8 bases align to TRBD1. V trimming: 5 bases; J trimming: 4 bases; junction bases outside the gene matches: 3. Germline V lookup: CDR1 SGHVS, CDR2 FNYEAQ. The CDR3 is 13 amino acids. CDR3 protein: CASSLGQGTEAFF. The CDR3 bases are TGTGCCAGCAGCCTAGGACAGGGCACTGAAGCTTTCTTT.

The chain joins TRBV21-1 to TRBJ2-7; TRBD2 is the table's D call, not checked against the DNA. TRBV21-1 is recorded as a pseudogene. The CDR3 is made up of 15 amino acids. CDR3 in amino acids: CASSKESSGPHEQYV. CDR3 DNA sequence: TGTGCCAGCAGCAAAGAGTCTAGCGGCCCGCACGAGCAGTACGTC.

The chain carries TRBV4-3 and TRBJ2-1; D is perhaps TRBD2 (6 bases). The germline V and J ends were trimmed by 1 base and 2 bases, with 12 bases remaining between them. Germline CDR1 is LGHNA and CDR2 is YSLEER. The CDR3 contains 16 residues. The CDR3 bases are TGCGCCAGCAGCCAAGCACGGGGGTCTACCTACAATGAGCAGTTCTTC. Its translation: CASSQARGSTYNEQFF.

V usage is TRBV6-4 and J usage is TRBJ2-2; 7 bases are shared with TRBD1. The V gene's germline CDR1 is MRHNA and CDR2 SNTAGT. J gave up 1 base and V 3 bases, and 8 bases lay outside the gene matches. The CDR3 is 17 residues long. The CDR3 coding sequence is TGTGCCAGCAGTGAAGCTCCGTGGACAGGGAACACCGGGGAGCTGTTTTTT. Protein sequence: CASSEAPWTGNTGELFF.